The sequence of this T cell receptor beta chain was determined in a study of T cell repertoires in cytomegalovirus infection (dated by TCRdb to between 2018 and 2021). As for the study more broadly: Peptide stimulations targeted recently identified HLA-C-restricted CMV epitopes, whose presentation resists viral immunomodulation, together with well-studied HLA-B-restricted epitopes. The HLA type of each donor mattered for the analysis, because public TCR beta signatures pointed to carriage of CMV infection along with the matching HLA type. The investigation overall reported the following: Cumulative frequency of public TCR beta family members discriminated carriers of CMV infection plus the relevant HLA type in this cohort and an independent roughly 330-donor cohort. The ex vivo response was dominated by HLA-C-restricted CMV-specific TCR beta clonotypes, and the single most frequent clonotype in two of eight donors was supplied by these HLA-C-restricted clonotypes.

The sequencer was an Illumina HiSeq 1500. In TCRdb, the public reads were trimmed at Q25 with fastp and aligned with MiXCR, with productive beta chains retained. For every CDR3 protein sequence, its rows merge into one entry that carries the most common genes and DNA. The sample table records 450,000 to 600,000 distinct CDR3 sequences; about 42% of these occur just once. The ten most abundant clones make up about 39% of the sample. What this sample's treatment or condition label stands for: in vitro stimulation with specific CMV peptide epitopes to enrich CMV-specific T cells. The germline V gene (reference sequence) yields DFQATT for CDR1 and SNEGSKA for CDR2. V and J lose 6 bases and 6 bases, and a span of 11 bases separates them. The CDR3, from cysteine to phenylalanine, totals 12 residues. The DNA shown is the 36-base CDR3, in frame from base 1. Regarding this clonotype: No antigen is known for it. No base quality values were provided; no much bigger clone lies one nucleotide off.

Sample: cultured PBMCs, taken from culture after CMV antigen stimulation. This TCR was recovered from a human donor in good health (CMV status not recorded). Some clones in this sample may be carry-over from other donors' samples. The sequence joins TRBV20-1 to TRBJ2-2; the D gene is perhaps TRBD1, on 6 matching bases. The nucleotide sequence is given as TGCAGTGCACTCAGGGGCGCCGGGGAGCTGTTTTTT. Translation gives CSALRGAGELFF.